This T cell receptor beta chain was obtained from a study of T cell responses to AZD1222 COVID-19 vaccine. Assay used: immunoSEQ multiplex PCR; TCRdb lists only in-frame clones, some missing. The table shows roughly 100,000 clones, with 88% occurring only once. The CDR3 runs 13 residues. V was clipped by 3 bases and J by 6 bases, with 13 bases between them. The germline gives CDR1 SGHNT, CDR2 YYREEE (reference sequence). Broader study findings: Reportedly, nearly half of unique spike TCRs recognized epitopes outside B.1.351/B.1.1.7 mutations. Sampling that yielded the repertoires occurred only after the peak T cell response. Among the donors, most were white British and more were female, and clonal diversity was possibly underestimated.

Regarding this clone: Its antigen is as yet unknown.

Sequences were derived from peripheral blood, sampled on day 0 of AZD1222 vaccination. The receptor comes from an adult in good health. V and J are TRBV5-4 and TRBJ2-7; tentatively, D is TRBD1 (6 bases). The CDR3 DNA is TGTGCCAGCAGCTCCGACAGGATAGGCGAGCAGTACTTC. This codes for CASSSDRIGEQYF.